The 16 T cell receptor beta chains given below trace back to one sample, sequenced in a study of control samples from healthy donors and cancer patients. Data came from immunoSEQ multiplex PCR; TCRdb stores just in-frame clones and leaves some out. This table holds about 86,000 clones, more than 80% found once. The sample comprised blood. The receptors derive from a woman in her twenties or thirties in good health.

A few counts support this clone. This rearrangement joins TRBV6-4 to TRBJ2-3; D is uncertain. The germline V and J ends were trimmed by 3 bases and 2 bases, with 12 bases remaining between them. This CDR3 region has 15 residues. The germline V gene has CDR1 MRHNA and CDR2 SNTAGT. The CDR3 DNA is TGTGCCAGCAGTGAAGGAAGGGAACCCACAGATACGCAGTATTTT. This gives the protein CASSEGREPTDTQYF.

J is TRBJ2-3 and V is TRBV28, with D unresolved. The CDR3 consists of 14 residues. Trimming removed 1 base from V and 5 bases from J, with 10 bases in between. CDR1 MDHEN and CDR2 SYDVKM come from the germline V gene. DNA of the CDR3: TGTGCCAGCAGTTTATACGAGGAGTTAGATACGCAGTATTTT. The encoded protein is CASSLYEELDTQYF.

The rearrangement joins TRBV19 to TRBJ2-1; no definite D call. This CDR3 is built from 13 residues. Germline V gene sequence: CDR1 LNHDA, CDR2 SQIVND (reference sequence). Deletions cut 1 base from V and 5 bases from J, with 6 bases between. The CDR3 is CASSIGANNEQFF. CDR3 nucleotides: TGTGCCAGTAGTATAGGAGCGAACAATGAGCAGTTCTTC.

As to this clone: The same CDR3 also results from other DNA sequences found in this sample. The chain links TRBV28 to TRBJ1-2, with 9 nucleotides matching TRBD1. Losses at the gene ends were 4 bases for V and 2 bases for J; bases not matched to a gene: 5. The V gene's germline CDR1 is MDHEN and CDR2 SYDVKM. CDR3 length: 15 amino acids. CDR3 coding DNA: TGTGCCAGCAGTTCGGGACAGGGACCAAACTATGGCTACACCTTC. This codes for CASSSGQGPNYGYTF.

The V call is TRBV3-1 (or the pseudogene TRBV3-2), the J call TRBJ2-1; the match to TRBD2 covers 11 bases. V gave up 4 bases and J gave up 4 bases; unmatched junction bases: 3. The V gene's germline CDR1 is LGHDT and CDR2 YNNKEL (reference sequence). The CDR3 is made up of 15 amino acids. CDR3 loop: CASSPTSGSYNEQFF. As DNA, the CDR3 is TGTGCCAGCAGCCCAACTAGCGGGAGTTACAATGAGCAGTTCTTC.

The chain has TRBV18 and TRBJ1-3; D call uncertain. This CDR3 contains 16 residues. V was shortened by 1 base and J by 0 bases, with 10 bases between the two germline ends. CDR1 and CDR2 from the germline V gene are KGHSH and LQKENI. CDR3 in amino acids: CASSPQVGNSGNTIYF. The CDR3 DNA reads TGTGCCAGCTCACCACAGGTCGGGAACTCTGGAAACACCATATATTTT.

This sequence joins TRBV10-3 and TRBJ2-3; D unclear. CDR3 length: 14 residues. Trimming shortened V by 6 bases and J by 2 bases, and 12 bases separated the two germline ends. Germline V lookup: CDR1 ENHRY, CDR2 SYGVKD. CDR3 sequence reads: CAISPLGSTDTQYF. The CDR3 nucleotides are TGTGCCATCAGCCCCTTGGGCTCCACAGATACGCAGTATTTT.

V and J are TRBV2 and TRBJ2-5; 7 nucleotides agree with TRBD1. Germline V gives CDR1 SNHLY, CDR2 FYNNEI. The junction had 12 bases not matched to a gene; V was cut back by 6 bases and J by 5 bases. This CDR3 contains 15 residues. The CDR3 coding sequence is TGTGCCAGCAGAGAGGGACAGCGATTAGGGGAGACCCAGTACTTC. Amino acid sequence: CASREGQRLGETQYF.

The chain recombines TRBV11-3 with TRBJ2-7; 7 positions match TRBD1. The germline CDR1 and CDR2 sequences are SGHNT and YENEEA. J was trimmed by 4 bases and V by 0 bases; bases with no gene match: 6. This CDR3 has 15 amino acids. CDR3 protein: CASSLELWGQYEQYF. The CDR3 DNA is TGTGCCAGCAGCTTAGAACTTTGGGGACAGTACGAGCAGTACTTC. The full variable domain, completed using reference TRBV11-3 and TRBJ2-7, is EAGVVQSPRYKIIEKKQPVAFWCNPISGHNTLYWYLQNLGQGPELLIRYENEEAVDDSQLPKDRFSAERLKGVDSTLKIQPAELGDSAVYLCASSLELWGQYEQYFGPGTRLTVT.

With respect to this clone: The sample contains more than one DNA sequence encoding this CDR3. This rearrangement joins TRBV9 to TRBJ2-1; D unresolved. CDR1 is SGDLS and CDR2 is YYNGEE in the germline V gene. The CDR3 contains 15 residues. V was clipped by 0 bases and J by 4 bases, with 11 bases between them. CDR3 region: CASSVAGGSYNEQFF. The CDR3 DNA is TGTGCCAGCAGCGTAGCAGGCGGCTCGTACAATGAGCAGTTCTTC.

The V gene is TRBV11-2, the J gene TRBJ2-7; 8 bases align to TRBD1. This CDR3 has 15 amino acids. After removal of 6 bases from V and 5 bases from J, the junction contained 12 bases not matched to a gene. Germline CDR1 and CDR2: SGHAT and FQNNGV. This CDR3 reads CASRYRDRRIHEQYF. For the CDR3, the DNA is TGTGCCAGCAGGTACCGGGACAGGAGAATTCACGAGCAGTACTTC.

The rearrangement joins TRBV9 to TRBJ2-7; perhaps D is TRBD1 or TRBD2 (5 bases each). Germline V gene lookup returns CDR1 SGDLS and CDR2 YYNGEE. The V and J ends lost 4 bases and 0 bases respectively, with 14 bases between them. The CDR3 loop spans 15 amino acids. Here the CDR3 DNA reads TGTGCCAGCAGCCCCCAGGGAGCGAGCTCCTACGAGCAGTACTTC. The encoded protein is CASSPQGASSYEQYF.

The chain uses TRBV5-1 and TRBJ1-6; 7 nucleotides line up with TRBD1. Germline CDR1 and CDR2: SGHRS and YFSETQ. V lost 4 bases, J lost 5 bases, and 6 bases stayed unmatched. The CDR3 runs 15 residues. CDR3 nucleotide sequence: TGCGCCAGCAGCCTCCGGGACAGTCATAATTCACCCCTCCACTTT. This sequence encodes CASSLRDSHNSPLHF.

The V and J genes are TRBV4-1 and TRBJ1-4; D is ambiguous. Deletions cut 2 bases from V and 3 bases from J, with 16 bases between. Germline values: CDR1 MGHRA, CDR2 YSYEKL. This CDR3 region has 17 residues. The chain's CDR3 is CASSQNYLTLANEKLFF. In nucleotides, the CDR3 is TGCGCCAGCAGCCAAAATTACCTAACCTTGGCTAATGAAAAACTGTTTTTT.

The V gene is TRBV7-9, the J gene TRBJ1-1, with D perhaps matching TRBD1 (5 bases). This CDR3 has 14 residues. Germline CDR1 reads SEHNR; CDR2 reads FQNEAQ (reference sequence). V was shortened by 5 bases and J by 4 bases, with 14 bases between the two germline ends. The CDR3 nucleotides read TGTGCCAGCAGCCGGGTCCTAAGGGGCACTGAAGCTTTCTTT. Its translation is CASSRVLRGTEAFF.

The CDR3 loop is CASSMPGQAYGYTF. CDR3 sequence (DNA): TGTGCCAGTAGTATGCCGGGACAGGCCTATGGCTACACCTTC. The V call is TRBV19, the J call TRBJ1-2; 8 nucleotides agree with TRBD1. The junction had 4 bases not matched to a gene; V was cut back by 3 bases and J by 4 bases. The CDR3 sequence is 14 residues long. Germline loops: CDR1 LNHDA, CDR2 SQIVND (reference sequence).